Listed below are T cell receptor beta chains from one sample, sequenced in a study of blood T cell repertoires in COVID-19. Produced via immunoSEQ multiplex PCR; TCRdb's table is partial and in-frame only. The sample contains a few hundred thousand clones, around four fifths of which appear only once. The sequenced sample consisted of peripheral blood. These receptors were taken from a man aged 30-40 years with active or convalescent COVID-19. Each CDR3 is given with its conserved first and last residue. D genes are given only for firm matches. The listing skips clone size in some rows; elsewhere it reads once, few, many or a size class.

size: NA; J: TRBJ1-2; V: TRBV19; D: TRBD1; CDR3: CAGRRQGYGYTF; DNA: TGTGCCGGACGCCGACAGGGATATGGCTACACCTTC
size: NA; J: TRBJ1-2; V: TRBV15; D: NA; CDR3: CATSRGGGERDNYGYTF; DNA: TGTGCCACCAGCAGAGGGGGGGGAGAGCGAGACAACTATGGCTACACCTTC
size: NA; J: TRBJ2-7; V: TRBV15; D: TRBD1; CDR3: CATSRGGQSYEQYF; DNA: TGTGCCACCAGCAGAGGGGGACAGTCCTACGAGCAGTACTTC
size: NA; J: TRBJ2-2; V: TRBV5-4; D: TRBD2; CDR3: CASSRRLAGVTGELFF; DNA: TGTGCCAGCAGCCGCCGACTAGCGGGAGTCACCGGGGAGCTGTTTTTT
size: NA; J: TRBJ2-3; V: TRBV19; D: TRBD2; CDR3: CASSMSHLAGVRDTQYF; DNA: TGTGCCAGTAGTATGAGCCATCTAGCGGGAGTGAGAGATACGCAGTATTTT
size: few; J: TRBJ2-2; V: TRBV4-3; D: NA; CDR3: CASSQDSRNTGELFF; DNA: TGCGCCAGCAGCCAAGATAGCAGGAACACCGGGGAGCTGTTTTTT
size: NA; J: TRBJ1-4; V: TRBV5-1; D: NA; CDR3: CASSLQLNEKLFF; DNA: TGCGCCAGCAGCTTGCAGTTAAATGAAAAACTGTTTTTT
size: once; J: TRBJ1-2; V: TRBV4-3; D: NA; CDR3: CASSQALGVKTNYGYTF; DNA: TGCGCCAGCAGCCAAGCGCTAGGGGTAAAGACTAACTATGGCTACACCTTC
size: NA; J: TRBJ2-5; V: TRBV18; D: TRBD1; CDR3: CASSPPTGGQETQYF; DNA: TGTGCCAGCTCACCACCTACAGGGGGGCAAGAGACCCAGTACTTC
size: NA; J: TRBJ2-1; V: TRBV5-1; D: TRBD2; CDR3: CASSLGREAWGGEQFF; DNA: TGCGCCAGCAGCTTAGGGCGGGAGGCCTGGGGAGGTGAGCAGTTCTTC
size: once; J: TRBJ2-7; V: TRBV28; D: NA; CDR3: CASSLGGTSGEQYF; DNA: TGTGCCAGCAGTTTGGGGGGAACCTCCGGCGAGCAGTACTTC